The source of this TCR beta chain is a study of beta chain features in type 1 diabetes. General observations from the study: Across all four CD4+ subsets, people with type 1 diabetes showed modestly shorter TCRB CDR3s.

V was shortened by 1 base and J by 5 bases, with 13 bases between the two germline ends. Germline V lookup: CDR1 SGHDN, CDR2 FVKESK. The CDR3 has 15 amino acids. This clone was seen a handful of times. Its antigen is not known. Since all of the isolated RNA was reverse transcribed, expressed TCRB transcripts were what got sequenced. Sequenced by immunoSEQ multiplex PCR; TCRdb stores in-frame clones only, minus some. Here the sample spans a few hundred thousand clones, 10% to 15% being singletons. The V and J genes are TRBV14 and TRBJ2-3; a possible D gene is TRBD1 (5 bases). Sequenced material: naive CD4+ T cells from blood. The receptor was isolated from a woman under 30 with type 1 diabetes. In DNA, the CDR3 is TGTGCCAGCAGCCAAGCGCCGGACACGGTAGATACGCAGTATTTT. Its translation is CASSQAPDTVDTQYF.